The 14 T cell receptor beta chains in this list originate from one sample, sequenced in a study of PD-L1 blockade in urothelial cancer (dated by TCRdb to 2016 to 2017). The time point label on this specimen signifies: pretreatment peripheral blood. Receptor amplification or capture employed the immunoSEQ multiplex PCR assay. TCRdb holds this immuneACCESS table with in-frame rearrangements only. Some clones are missing; in checked studies, unresolved V genes explain under half, and the rest has no known cause. Within this sample are tens of thousands of clones, with roughly 90% of them counted one time only. The top ten hold 3.5% to 5.5% of the sample. This specimen was PBMCs, taken around atezolizumab (anti-PD-L1) treatment. The receptors were gathered from a man between 65 and 85 years old with urothelial cancer.

The rearrangement uses TRBV9 and TRBJ2-1; maybe TRBD2 (6 bases). Germline V gene lookup returns CDR1 SGDLS and CDR2 YYNGEE. The CDR3 is 16 residues long. Trimming stripped 1 base from V and 2 bases from J, with 13 bases between. DNA for the CDR3: TGTGCCAGCAGCGTATCTAGATCTAGCGCCTACAATGAGCAGTTCTTC. This translates into CASSVSRSSAYNEQFF.

The V and J genes are TRBV6-5 and TRBJ2-4; 9 bases are shared with TRBD2. This CDR3 is built from 15 residues. Germline CDR1 MNHEY, CDR2 SVGAGI. V lost 5 bases and J lost 6; bases outside the gene matches: 8. CDR3 sequence reads: CASSGAGGYGNIQYF. CDR3 coding DNA: TGTGCCAGCAGTGGGGCGGGAGGGTATGGAAACATTCAGTACTTC.

The chain links TRBV28 to TRBJ2-7; D possibly corresponds to TRBD1 (5 bases). Germline V gene sequence: CDR1 MDHEN, CDR2 SYDVKM. Trimming cost V 5 bases and J 13 bases, with 18 bases left between them. The length of the CDR3 is 12 residues. This chain's CDR3 is CASSESSGNKYF. As DNA, the CDR3 is TGTGCCAGCAGTGAGTCCTCAGGGAATAAATACTTC. Full variable domain (remainder filled in from reference TRBV28 and TRBJ2-7): DVKVTQSSRYLVKRTGEKVFLECVQDMDHENMFWYRQDPGLGLRLIYFSYDVKMKEKGDIPEGYSVSREKKERFSLILESASTNQTSMYLCASSESSGNKYFGPGTRLTVT.

CDR3 loop: CASSLSGWAVQDEQYF. The DNA for the CDR3 is TGTGCCAGCAGCTTATCAGGGTGGGCCGTTCAGGACGAGCAGTACTTC. The chain couples TRBV7-8 to TRBJ2-7, with D maybe TRBD1 (5 bases). CDR3 length: 16 amino acids. Germline V lookup: CDR1 SGHVS, CDR2 FQNEAQ. V lost 2 bases to trimming and J lost 5 bases, with 19 bases between them.

This clone was seen just once. V and J are TRBV28 and TRBJ2-3; the match to TRBD2 covers 9 bases. The germline V gene encodes CDR1 MDHEN and CDR2 SYDVKM. The CDR3 covers 19 residues. After removal of 1 base from V and 0 bases from J, the junction contained 11 bases not matched to a gene. CDR3: CASSLSPLLTSGSTDTQYF. The DNA for the CDR3 is TGTGCCAGCAGTTTATCCCCGCTCCTTACTAGCGGGAGCACAGATACGCAGTATTTT.

The CDR3 DNA follows: TGCGCCAGCAGCCTCATAAACAGGGGGCCAACAGATACGCAGTATTTT. Translating it yields CASSLINRGPTDTQYF. This rearrangement joins TRBV5-1 to TRBJ2-3; 9 bases align to TRBD1. The junction had 9 bases not matched to a gene; V was cut back by 4 bases and J by 3 bases. The CDR3 extends over 16 amino acids. Germline loops: CDR1 SGHRS, CDR2 YFSETQ. Full variable domain (outside the CDR3, taken from reference TRBV5-1 and TRBJ2-3): KAGVTQTPRYLIKTRGQQVTLSCSPISGHRSVSWYQQTPGQGLQFLFEYFSETQRNKGNFPGRFSGRQFSNSRSEMNVSTLELGDSALYLCASSLINRGPTDTQYFGPGTRLTVL.

The chain is built from TRBV7-6 and TRBJ2-5, with 8 bases identical to TRBD2. CDR3 length: 15 residues. From germline, CDR1 is SGHVS and CDR2 FNYEAQ. With V trimmed by 3 bases and J by 5 bases, 8 bases remained unmatched. The CDR3 coding sequence is TGTGCCAGCAGCTTCGACGGGAGGGCCCGGGAGACCCAGTACTTC. This sequence encodes CASSFDGRARETQYF.

CDR3 protein: CSAGVETQYF. The CDR3 nucleotides read TGCAGTGCCGGGGTGGAGACCCAGTACTTC. The chain recombines TRBV20-1 with TRBJ2-5; TRBD2 is a possible D gene (5 bases). Germline V gene data show CDR1 as DFQATT and CDR2 as SNEGSKA (reference sequence). Trimming removed 6 bases from V and 5 bases from J, with 7 bases in between. CDR3 length equals 10 residues.

This chain joins TRBV5-1 and TRBJ1-4; maybe TRBD1 (5 bases). The CDR3 runs to 14 residues. Trimming cost V 1 base and J 2 bases, with 6 bases left between them. CDR1 and CDR2 (germline): SGHRS, YFSETQ. Here the CDR3 DNA reads TGCGCCAGCAGCTTGCGGGGGACTAATGAAAAACTGTTTTTT. It encodes CASSLRGTNEKLFF.

V is TRBV6-1 and J is TRBJ1-4; D is ambiguous. V was trimmed by 6 bases and J by 1 base, leaving 9 bases between them. CDR1 and CDR2 from the germline V gene are MNHNS and SASEGT. CDR3 size: 14 residues. CDR3 region: CASRPEGTNEKLFF. The CDR3 DNA reads TGTGCCAGCAGGCCGGAGGGAACTAATGAAAAACTGTTTTTT.

The chain employs TRBV15 and TRBJ1-4; D is perhaps TRBD1 (6 bases). Trimming removed 5 bases from V and 4 bases from J, with 20 bases in between. CDR3 size: 17 residues. Germline loops: CDR1 LNHNV, CDR2 YYDKDF (reference sequence). For the CDR3, the DNA is TGTGCCACCAGCCGCGGGGGCGGTACAGGACTTAATGAAAAACTGTTTTTT. Encoded protein: CATSRGGGTGLNEKLFF.

The genes are TRBV5-1 and TRBJ2-7; TRBD2 aligns across 11 bases. The CDR3 has 15 amino acids. V was clipped by 3 bases and J by 7 bases; unmatched bases: 9. The V gene's germline CDR1 is SGHRS and CDR2 YFSETQ. CDR3 in DNA: TGCGCCAGCAGCTCCGGGACTAGCGGAGGTGAGGAGCAGTACTTC. Protein product: CASSSGTSGGEEQYF.

The chain links TRBV10-3 to TRBJ2-2, with 14 positions matching TRBD2. The CDR3 totals 15 residues. Per germline, CDR1 ENHRY and CDR2 SYGVKD. J gave up 5 bases and V 10 bases, and 6 bases lay outside the gene matches. CDR3 nucleotides: TGTGCCACCGGGACTAGCGGGAGACGTACCGGGGAGCTGTTTTTT. Protein: CATGTSGRRTGELFF.

The V and J genes are TRBV2 and TRBJ1-3; 7 nucleotides agree with TRBD1. Unmatched junction bases numbered 6, after V lost 7 bases and J lost 0 bases. CDR1 SNHLY and CDR2 FYNNEI come from the germline V gene. CDR3 length: 15 residues. The CDR3 DNA follows: TGTGCCAGCACCCCGGACAGGAGCTCTGGAAACACCATATATTTT. The encoded protein is CASTPDRSSGNTIYF.